The 26 T cell receptor beta chains given below trace back to one sample, sequenced in a study of T cell responses to AZD1222 COVID-19 vaccine. The data were produced by immunoSEQ multiplex PCR, yet TCRdb's version contains in-frame clones alone and is incomplete. The sample includes about 140,000 clones, roughly 90% of them seen just once. This material consisted of peripheral blood, taken on day 0 of AZD1222 vaccination. These TCRs come from an adult in good health.

This clone appeared a single time. V gene TRBV5-1 combines with J gene TRBJ1-6; perhaps TRBD1 as D (6 bases). V was cut by 4 bases and J by 4 bases, with 9 bases left in between. This CDR3 comprises 14 residues. Germline V CDR1 and CDR2: SGHRS, YFSETQ. DNA for the CDR3: TGCGCCAGCAGCCCTGGACAGTATAATTCACCCCTCCACTTT. Amino acid sequence: CASSPGQYNSPLHF.

The genes are TRBV19 and TRBJ2-7, with D possibly being TRBD2 (5 bases). Germline CDR1 is LNHDA and CDR2 is SQIVND (reference sequence). The CDR3 is 13 amino acids. V was pared by 7 bases and J by 0 bases, with 10 bases between. DNA for the CDR3: TGTGCCAGTACCCGAAGCGGCTCCTACGAGCAGTACTTC. As protein: CASTRSGSYEQYF.

V and J are TRBV27 and TRBJ2-1, with 9 bases aligning to TRBD1. V gave up 2 bases and J gave up 2 bases; unmatched junction bases: 13. CDR1 and CDR2 from the germline V gene are MNHEY and SMNVEV (reference sequence). The length of the CDR3 is 19 residues. CDR3 nucleotides: TGTGCCAGCAGTTTAATGCAATCCGGCACAGGGGGCCCCTACAATGAGCAGTTCTTC. Translated, it gives CASSLMQSGTGGPYNEQFF.

J is TRBJ2-5 and V is TRBV27; 10 nucleotides line up with TRBD2. V lost 6 bases to trimming and J lost 3 bases; unmatched junction nucleotides: 7. Germline assignment: CDR1 MNHEY and CDR2 SMNVEV (reference sequence). CDR3 length equals 15 residues. The CDR3 spells CASSGLAGAEETQYF. CDR3 bases: TGTGCCAGCAGCGGCCTAGCGGGGGCCGAAGAGACCCAGTACTTC.

This chain links TRBV9 with TRBJ1-2; TRBD1 aligns across 8 bases. The J segment lost 4 bases and the V segment lost 4 bases, leaving 12 bases of the junction unmatched. CDR1 is SGDLS and CDR2 is YYNGEE in the germline V gene. The CDR3 has 16 residues. DNA of the CDR3: TGTGCCAGCAGCTCAACGCCGGGGACAGGCGGCTATGGCTACACCTTC. Encoded protein: CASSSTPGTGGYGYTF.

The rearrangement uses TRBV6-5 and TRBJ2-3; D not certain. The CDR3 is made up of 15 amino acids. V was trimmed by 2 bases and J by 3 bases, leaving 12 bases between them. In germline, CDR1 is MNHEY, CDR2 SVGAGI. The CDR3 reads CASSYSTLGTDTQYF. Here the CDR3 DNA reads TGTGCCAGCAGTTACAGTACGCTGGGTACAGATACGCAGTATTTT.

CDR3 sequence (DNA): TGCGCCAGCAGTGAGTCAGGAGGATACGAGCAGTACTTC. Protein product: CASSESGGYEQYF. The V gene is TRBV10-1, the J gene TRBJ2-7, with a tentative D call TRBD2 (5 bases). The V gene lost 0 bases and the J gene lost 4 bases, with 7 bases spanning the gap. The length of the CDR3 is 13 residues. The germline V gene encodes CDR1 WNHNN and CDR2 SYGVQD (reference sequence).

This chain joins TRBV27 and TRBJ2-1; 8 bases are shared with TRBD1. Germline CDR1 reads MNHEY; CDR2 reads SMNVEV (reference sequence). V trimming: 2 bases; J trimming: 3 bases; junction bases outside the gene matches: 9. The CDR3 is 17 amino acids. The CDR3 reads CASSLTVGQGVYNEQFF. The DNA of the CDR3 is TGTGCCAGCAGTTTAACGGTCGGACAGGGTGTCTACAATGAGCAGTTCTTC.

The V and J genes are TRBV13 and TRBJ2-7; TRBD1 might be the D (5 bases). Germline CDR1 and CDR2: PRHDT and FYEKMQ (reference sequence). The V gene lost 9 bases and the J gene lost 0 bases, with 15 bases spanning the gap. The CDR3 runs 14 residues. CDR3 bases: TGTGCCAGTATGTACAGGACGGGCTCCTACGAGCAGTACTTC. Translating it yields CASMYRTGSYEQYF.

The chain's CDR3 is CASILWGAHYNSPLHF. As DNA, the CDR3 is TGTGCCAGCATCCTGTGGGGGGCTCACTATAATTCACCCCTCCACTTT. The chain is built from TRBV5-6 and TRBJ1-6; perhaps TRBD1 as D (6 bases). Germline V gene data show CDR1 as SGHDT and CDR2 as YYEEEE. This CDR3 has 16 amino acids. Trimming took off 6 bases at V and 3 bases at J, with 16 bases between the two ends.

The rearrangement joins TRBV5-5 to TRBJ1-1, with 8 bases fitting TRBD1. Germline V lookup: CDR1 SGHKS, CDR2 YYEKEE (reference sequence). The ends lost 1 base at V and 4 bases at J; junction bases unmatched: 9. The CDR3 totals 16 residues. The CDR3 bases are TGTGCCAGCAGCTTGCGCCCCGGGACAGGTACCACTGAAGCTTTCTTT. This codes for CASSLRPGTGTTEAFF.

The chain links TRBV7-2 to TRBJ1-2, with 7 bases aligning to TRBD1. Trimming at V came to 5 bases and at J to 0 bases, leaving 12 bases not matched to a gene. This CDR3 comprises 17 residues. The V gene's germline CDR1 is SGHTA and CDR2 FQGNSA. CDR3 nucleotide sequence: TGTGCCAGCAGCACATACCGGGACAGCGACTCTAACTATGGCTACACCTTC. Its translation is CASSTYRDSDSNYGYTF.

The genes are TRBV18 and TRBJ1-1, with D perhaps matching TRBD1 (6 bases). V was shortened by 2 bases and J by 6 bases, with 10 bases between the two germline ends. Germline CDR1 and CDR2: KGHSH and LQKENI. The CDR3 is made up of 13 amino acids. CDR3 residues: CASSPLAGAEAFF. For the CDR3, the DNA is TGTGCCAGCTCACCATTAGCAGGGGCTGAAGCTTTCTTT. The complete variable domain, with remaining parts taken from reference TRBV18 and TRBJ1-1, reads NAGVMQNPRHLVRRRGQEARLRCSPMKGHSHVYWYRQLPEEGLKFMVYLQKENIIDESGMPKERFSAEFPKEGPSILRIQQVVRGDSAAYFCASSPLAGAEAFFGQGTRLTVV.

The chain couples TRBV28 to TRBJ1-6, with TRBD1 matching over 9 bases. Germline values: CDR1 MDHEN, CDR2 SYDVKM. This CDR3 has 18 residues. J gave up 10 bases and V 5 bases, and 18 bases lay outside the gene matches. CDR3 DNA: TGTGCCAGCAGTCCACCATACCGGGGACAGGGAGCTCGCTCACCCCTCCACTTT. Encoded protein: CASSPPYRGQGARSPLHF.

This clone was picked up a small number of times. The chain is built from TRBV7-2 and TRBJ2-7, with D perhaps TRBD2 (6 bases). The length of the CDR3 is 15 residues. V was pared by 1 base and J by 5 bases, with 15 bases between. Germline V gives CDR1 SGHTA, CDR2 FQGNSA. The CDR3 bases are TGTGCCAGCAGCTTAGGTTTTCGGGGGTTCCACGAGCAGTACTTC. As protein: CASSLGFRGFHEQYF.

This clone came up a few times. The chain combines TRBV18 with TRBJ1-6; D possibly corresponds to TRBD1 (5 bases). V was cut by 4 bases and J by 8 bases, with 12 bases left in between. This CDR3 is 14 amino acids long. Germline assignment: CDR1 KGHSH and CDR2 LQKENI. In nucleotides, the CDR3 is TGTGCCAGCTCACAGGGGTCATGGGATTCACCCCTCCACTTT. Protein: CASSQGSWDSPLHF. Full variable domain (outside the CDR3, taken from reference TRBV18 and TRBJ1-6): NAGVMQNPRHLVRRRGQEARLRCSPMKGHSHVYWYRQLPEEGLKFMVYLQKENIIDESGMPKERFSAEFPKEGPSILRIQQVVRGDSAAYFCASSQGSWDSPLHFGNGTRLTVT.

The chain is built from TRBV6-4 and TRBJ1-6, with D possibly matching TRBD1 (6 bases). Germline-derived CDR1 and CDR2 are MRHNA and SNTAGT. The CDR3 runs to 15 residues. Trimming cost V 6 bases and J 3 bases, with 12 bases left between them. This CDR3 is CASSPGTIYNSPLHF. The CDR3 DNA sequence: TGTGCCAGCAGCCCCGGGACAATCTATAATTCACCCCTCCACTTT.

The chain carries TRBV21-1 and TRBJ1-2; the D call of TRBD1 is as the table states it, not checked on the DNA. TRBV21-1 is an annotated pseudogene. The CDR3 sequence is 15 residues long. Here the CDR3 reads CASNKLRDRIYGYTF. CDR3 coding DNA: TGTGCCAGCAACAAACTACGGGACAGGATCTATGGCTACACCTTC.

The rearrangement uses TRBV21-1 and TRBJ1-2; TRBD1 is the table's D call and was not checked against the DNA. TRBV21-1 is tagged as a pseudogene. The CDR3 contains 17 residues. As DNA, the CDR3 is TGTGCCAGCAGCAAAGAGGGAGAAGGACAGATAAACTATGGCTACACCTTC. Protein sequence: CASSKEGEGQINYGYTF.

The chain has TRBV14 and TRBJ2-2; no clear D gene. Germline V gene sequence: CDR1 SGHDN, CDR2 FVKESK. The CDR3 length is 14 residues. Trimming cost V 0 bases and J 5 bases, with 7 bases left between them. The CDR3 spells CASSQDGGTGELFF. DNA for the CDR3: TGTGCCAGCAGCCAAGATGGCGGAACCGGGGAGCTGTTTTTT.

The CDR3 sequence: CASSGDRNTEAFF. The CDR3 DNA reads TGTGCCAGCAGCGGAGACAGGAACACTGAAGCTTTCTTT. The chain links TRBV6-1 to TRBJ1-1; the D gene is possibly TRBD1 (5 bases). Between the trimmed V and J ends, which lost 6 bases and 1 base, there was a span of 9 bases. The germline CDR1 and CDR2 sequences are MNHNS and SASEGT. The CDR3 length is 13 residues.

The chain employs TRBV5-5 and TRBJ2-2; D ambiguous. Trimming cost V 2 bases and J 6 bases, with 11 bases left between them. The CDR3 spans 14 residues. CDR1 and CDR2 (germline): SGHKS, YYEKEE (reference sequence). The CDR3 is CASSFRLAPGELFF. In DNA form, the CDR3 reads TGTGCCAGCAGCTTTCGCCTGGCGCCCGGGGAGCTGTTTTTT.

The count of this clone is one. V gene TRBV6-5 combines with J gene TRBJ1-2, with D unclear. V dropped 6 bases and J dropped 2 bases, with 13 bases sitting between them. CDR1 and CDR2 from the germline V gene are MNHEY and SVGAGI. This CDR3 has 14 amino acids. CDR3 region: CASRGPGVNYGYTF. DNA for the CDR3: TGTGCCAGCAGGGGTCCCGGGGTGAACTATGGCTACACCTTC.

V gene TRBV5-1 combines with J gene TRBJ2-7; 7 bases are a match to TRBD2. Germline V lookup: CDR1 SGHRS, CDR2 YFSETQ. The CDR3 runs to 13 residues. V trimming: 4 bases; J trimming: 3 bases; junction bases outside the gene matches: 4. Written as DNA, the CDR3 is TGCGCCAGCAGCCCAGCGGGGTACTACGAGCAGTACTTC. Amino acid sequence: CASSPAGYYEQYF.

V gene TRBV29-1 combines with J gene TRBJ2-1, with no clear D. This CDR3 is 15 amino acids long. V was shortened by 3 bases and J by 0 bases, with 12 bases between the two germline ends. Germline CDR1 reads SQVTM; CDR2 reads ANQGSEA. For the CDR3, the DNA is TGCAGCGTTGATTCGGCGGCACGCTCCTACAATGAGCAGTTCTTC. Residues: CSVDSAARSYNEQFF.

The chain uses TRBV29-1 and TRBJ2-7, with D unclear. V was cut by 5 bases and J by 7 bases, with 15 bases left in between. Germline-derived CDR1 and CDR2 are SQVTM and ANQGSEA. This CDR3 has 12 residues. The CDR3 loop is CSVRDVQREQYF. The CDR3 nucleotides read TGCAGCGTTCGCGACGTACAAAGAGAGCAGTACTTC.